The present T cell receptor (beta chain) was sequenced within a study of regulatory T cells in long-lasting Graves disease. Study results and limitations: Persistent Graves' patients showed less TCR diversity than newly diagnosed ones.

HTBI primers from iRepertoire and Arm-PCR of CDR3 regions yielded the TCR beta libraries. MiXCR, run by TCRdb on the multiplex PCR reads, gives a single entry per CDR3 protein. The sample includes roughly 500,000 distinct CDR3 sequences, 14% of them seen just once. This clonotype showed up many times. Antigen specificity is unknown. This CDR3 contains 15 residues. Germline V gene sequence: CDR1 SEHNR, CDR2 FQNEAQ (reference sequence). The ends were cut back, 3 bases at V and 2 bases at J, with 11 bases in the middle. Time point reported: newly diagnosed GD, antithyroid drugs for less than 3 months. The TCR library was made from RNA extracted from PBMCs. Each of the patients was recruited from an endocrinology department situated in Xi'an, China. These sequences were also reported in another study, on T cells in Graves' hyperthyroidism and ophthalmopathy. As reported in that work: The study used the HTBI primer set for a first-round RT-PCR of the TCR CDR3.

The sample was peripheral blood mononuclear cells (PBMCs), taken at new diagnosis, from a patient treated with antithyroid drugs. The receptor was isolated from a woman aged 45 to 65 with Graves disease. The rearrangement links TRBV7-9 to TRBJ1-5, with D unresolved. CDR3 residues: CASSFNTDGNQPQHF. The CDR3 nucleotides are TGTGCCAGCAGCTTTAACACCGATGGCAATCAGCCCCAGCATTTT.